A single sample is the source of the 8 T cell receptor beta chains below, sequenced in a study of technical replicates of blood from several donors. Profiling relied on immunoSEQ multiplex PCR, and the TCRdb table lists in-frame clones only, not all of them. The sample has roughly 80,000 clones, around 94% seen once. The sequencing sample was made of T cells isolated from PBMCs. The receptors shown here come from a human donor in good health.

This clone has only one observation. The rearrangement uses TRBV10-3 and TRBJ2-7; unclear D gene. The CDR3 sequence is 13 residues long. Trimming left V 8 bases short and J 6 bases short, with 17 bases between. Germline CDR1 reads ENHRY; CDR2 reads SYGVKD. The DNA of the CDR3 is TGTGCCATCGGCGAGAGGATGGAGCTCGAGCAGTACTTC. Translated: CAIGERMELEQYF.

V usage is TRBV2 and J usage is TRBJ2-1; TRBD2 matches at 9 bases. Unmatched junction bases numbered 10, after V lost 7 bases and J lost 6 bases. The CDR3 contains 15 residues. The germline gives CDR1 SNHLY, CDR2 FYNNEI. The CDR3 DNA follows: TGTGCCAGCACGGGAGGGGCGGGAGGGCCCAATGAGCAGTTCTTC. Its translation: CASTGGAGGPNEQFF.

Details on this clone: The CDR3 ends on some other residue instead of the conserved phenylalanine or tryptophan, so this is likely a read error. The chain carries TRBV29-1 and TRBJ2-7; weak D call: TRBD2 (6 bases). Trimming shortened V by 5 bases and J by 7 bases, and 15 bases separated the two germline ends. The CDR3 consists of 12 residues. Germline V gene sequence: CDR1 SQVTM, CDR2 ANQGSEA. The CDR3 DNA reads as TGCAGCGTTCGGGGGACCAGCATGGAGCAGTACCTC. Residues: CSVRGTSMEQYL.

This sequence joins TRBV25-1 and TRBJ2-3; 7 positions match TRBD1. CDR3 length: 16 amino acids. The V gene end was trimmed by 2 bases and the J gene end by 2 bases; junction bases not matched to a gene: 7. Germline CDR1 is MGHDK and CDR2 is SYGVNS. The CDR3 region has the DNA TGTGCCAGCAGTGAACCCCGGGACAGAATCACAGATACGCAGTATTTT. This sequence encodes CASSEPRDRITDTQYF.

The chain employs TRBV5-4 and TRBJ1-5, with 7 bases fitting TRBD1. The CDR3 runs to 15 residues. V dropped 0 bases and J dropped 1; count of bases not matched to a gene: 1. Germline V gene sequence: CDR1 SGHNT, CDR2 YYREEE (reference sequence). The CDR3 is CASSLEQGSNQPQHF. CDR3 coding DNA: TGTGCCAGCAGCTTGGAACAGGGGAGCAATCAGCCCCAGCATTTT. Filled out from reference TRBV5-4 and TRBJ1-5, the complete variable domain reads ETGVTQSPTHLIKTRGQQVTLRCSSQSGHNTVSWYQQALGQGPQFIFQYYREEENGRGNFPPRFSGLQFPNYSSELNVNALELDDSALYLCASSLEQGSNQPQHFGDGTRLSIL.

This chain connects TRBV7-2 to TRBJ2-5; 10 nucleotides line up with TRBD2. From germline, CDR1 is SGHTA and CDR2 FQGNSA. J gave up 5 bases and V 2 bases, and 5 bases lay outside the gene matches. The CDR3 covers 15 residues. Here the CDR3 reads CASSLLAGVAETQYF. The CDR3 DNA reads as TGTGCCAGCAGCTTACTAGCGGGAGTAGCGGAGACCCAGTACTTC.

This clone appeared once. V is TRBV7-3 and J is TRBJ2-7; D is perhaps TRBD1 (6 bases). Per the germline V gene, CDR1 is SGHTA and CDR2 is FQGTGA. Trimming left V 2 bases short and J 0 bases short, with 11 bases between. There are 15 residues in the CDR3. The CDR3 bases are TGTGCCAGCAGCTTAGGGGCAGGGGCCTCCTACGAGCAGTACTTC. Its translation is CASSLGAGASYEQYF.

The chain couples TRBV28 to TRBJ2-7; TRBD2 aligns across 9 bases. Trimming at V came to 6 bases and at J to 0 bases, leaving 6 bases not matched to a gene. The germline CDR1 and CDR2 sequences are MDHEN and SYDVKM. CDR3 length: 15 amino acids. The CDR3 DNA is TGTGCCAGCAGGCTTAGCGGGAGTGACTCCTACGAGCAGTACTTC. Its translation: CASRLSGSDSYEQYF. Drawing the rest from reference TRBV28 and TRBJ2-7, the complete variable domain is DVKVTQSSRYLVKRTGEKVFLECVQDMDHENMFWYRQDPGLGLRLIYFSYDVKMKEKGDIPEGYSVSREKKERFSLILESASTNQTSMYLCASRLSGSDSYEQYFGPGTRLTVT.